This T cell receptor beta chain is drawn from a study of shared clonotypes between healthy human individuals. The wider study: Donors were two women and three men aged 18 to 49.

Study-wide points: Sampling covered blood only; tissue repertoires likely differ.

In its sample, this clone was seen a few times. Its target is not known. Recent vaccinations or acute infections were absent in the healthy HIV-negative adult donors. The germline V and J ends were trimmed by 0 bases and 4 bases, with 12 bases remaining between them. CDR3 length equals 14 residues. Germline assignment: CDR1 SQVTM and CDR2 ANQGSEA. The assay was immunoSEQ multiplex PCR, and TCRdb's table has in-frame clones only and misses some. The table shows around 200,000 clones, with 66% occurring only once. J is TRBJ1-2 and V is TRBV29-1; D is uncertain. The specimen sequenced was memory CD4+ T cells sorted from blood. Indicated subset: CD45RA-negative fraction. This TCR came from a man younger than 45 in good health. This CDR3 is CSVEDTGYGYGYTF. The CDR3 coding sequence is TGCAGCGTTGAAGACACTGGGTATGGCTATGGCTACACCTTC. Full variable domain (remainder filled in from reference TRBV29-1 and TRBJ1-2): SAVISQKPSRDICQRGTSLTIQCQVDSQVTMMFWYRQQPGQSLTLIATANQGSEATYESGFVIDKFPISRPNLTFSTLTVSNMSPEDSSIYLCSVEDTGYGYGYTFGSGTRLTVV.